This T cell receptor beta chain was profiled in a study of T cell responses to AZD1222 COVID-19 vaccine. General study findings and limits: Nearly half of the spike-specific TCRs reportedly recognize variant regions that carry no mutations. Spike-wide coverage was observed for vaccine-associated CD4 TCRs, with dominant responses at 160-218 and 743-854. The donor group comprised mostly white British people and more females; the analysis possibly underestimated clonal diversity. The study identified only a handful of AZD1222 recipients as seropositive at baseline.

Generated by immunoSEQ multiplex PCR, the TCRdb table keeps only in-frame clones and is missing some. This table holds about 170,000 clones, roughly nine tenths found once. With regard to this clone: Its antigen remains unidentified.

The germline gives CDR1 LNHDA, CDR2 SQIVND (reference sequence). Trimming took 1 base from V and 0 from J, leaving 4 bases between them. The CDR3 is 13 amino acids. This specimen consisted of peripheral blood, obtained on day 0 of AZD1222 vaccination. The chain couples TRBV19 to TRBJ2-7, with D hard to call. The clonotype was recovered from an adult in good health. CDR3 sequence reads: CASSIADSYEQYF. In nucleotides, the CDR3 is TGTGCCAGTAGTATAGCAGACTCCTACGAGCAGTACTTC.